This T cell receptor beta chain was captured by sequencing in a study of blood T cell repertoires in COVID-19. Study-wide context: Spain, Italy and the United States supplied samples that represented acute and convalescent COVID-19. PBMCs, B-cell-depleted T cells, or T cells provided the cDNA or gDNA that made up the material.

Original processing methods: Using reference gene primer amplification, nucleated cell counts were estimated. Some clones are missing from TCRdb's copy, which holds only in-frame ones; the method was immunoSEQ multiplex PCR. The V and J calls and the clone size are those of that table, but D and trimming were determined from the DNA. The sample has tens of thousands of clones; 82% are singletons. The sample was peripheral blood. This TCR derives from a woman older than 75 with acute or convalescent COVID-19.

CDR3 nucleotide sequence: TGTGCCTGGAGCGCCAGGGGTTCCTATAATTCACCCCTCCACTTT. Residues: CAWSARGSYNSPLHF. This chain connects TRBV30 to TRBJ1-6, with D possibly being TRBD1 (6 bases). The V gene's germline CDR1 is GTSNPN and CDR2 SVGIG (reference sequence). The CDR3 has 15 residues. With 3 bases removed from V and 1 base from J, the gap between germline ends came to 10 bases. Full variable domain (outside the CDR3, taken from reference TRBV30 and TRBJ1-6): SQTIHQWPATLVQPVGSPLSLECTVEGTSNPNLYWYRQAAGRGLQLLFYSVGIGQISSEVPQNLSASRPQDRQFILSSKKLLLSDSGFYLCAWSARGSYNSPLHFGNGTRLTVT.